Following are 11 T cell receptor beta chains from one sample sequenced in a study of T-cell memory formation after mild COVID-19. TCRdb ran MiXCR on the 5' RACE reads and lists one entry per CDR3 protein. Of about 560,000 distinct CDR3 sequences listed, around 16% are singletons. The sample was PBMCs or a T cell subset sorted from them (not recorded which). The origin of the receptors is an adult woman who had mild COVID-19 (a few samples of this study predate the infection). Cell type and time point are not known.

Here the CDR3 reads CATTDPGTGGYTF. CDR3 in DNA: TGTGCCACCACCGATCCGGGGACTGGAGGCTACACCTTC. The chain joins TRBV24-1 to TRBJ1-2, with a possible D match to TRBD1 (5 bases). The CDR3 runs 13 residues. Germline V gene sequence: CDR1 KGHDR, CDR2 SFDVKD. With 8 bases removed from V and 8 bases from J, the gap between germline ends came to 17 bases.

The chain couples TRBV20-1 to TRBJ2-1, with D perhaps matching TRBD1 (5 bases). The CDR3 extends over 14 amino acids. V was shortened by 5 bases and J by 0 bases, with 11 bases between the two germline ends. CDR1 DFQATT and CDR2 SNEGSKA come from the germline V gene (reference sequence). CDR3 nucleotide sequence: TGCAGTGCTCGCCGACAGAGCTCCTACAATGAGCAGTTCTTC. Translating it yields CSARRQSSYNEQFF.

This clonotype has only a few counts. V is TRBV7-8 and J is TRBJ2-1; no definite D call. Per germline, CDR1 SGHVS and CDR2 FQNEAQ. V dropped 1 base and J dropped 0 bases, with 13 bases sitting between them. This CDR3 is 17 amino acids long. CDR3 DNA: TGTGCCAGCAGCTTAGATCCGGCGTCCTACTCCTACAATGAGCAGTTCTTC. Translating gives CASSLDPASYSYNEQFF.

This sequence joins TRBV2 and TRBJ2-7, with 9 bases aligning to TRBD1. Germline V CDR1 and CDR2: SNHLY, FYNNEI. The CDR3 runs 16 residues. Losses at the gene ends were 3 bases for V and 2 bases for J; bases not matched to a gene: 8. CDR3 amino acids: CASSDPGTGKTYEQYF. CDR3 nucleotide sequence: TGTGCCAGCAGTGACCCCGGGACAGGGAAAACCTACGAGCAGTACTTC. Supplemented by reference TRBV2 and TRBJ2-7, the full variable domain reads EPEVTQTPSHQVTQMGQEVILRCVPISNHLYFYWYRQILGQKVEFLVSFYNNEISEKSEIFDDQFSVERPDGSNFTLKIRSTKLEDSAMYFCASSDPGTGKTYEQYFGPGTRLTVT.

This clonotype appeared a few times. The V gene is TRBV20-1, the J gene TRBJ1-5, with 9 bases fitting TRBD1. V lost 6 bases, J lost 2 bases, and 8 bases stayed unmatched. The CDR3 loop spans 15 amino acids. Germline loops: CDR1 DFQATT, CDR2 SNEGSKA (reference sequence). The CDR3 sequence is CSARPTGGRNQPQHF. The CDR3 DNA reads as TGCAGTGCCCGCCCCACAGGGGGCCGCAATCAGCCCCAGCATTTT.

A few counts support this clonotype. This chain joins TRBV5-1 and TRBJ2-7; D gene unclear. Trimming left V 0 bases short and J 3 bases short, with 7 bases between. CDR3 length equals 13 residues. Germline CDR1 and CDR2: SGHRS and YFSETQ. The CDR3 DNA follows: TGCGCCAGCAGCTTGGACCCAGTCTACGAGCAGTACTTC. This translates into CASSLDPVYEQYF.

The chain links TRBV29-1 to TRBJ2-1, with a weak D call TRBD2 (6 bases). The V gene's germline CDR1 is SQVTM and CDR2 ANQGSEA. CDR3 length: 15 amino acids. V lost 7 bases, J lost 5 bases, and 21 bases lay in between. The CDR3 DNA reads TGCAGCGCCCCTCCCCCCGGGAGAGAGAACAATGAGCAGTTCTTC. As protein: CSAPPPGRENNEQFF.

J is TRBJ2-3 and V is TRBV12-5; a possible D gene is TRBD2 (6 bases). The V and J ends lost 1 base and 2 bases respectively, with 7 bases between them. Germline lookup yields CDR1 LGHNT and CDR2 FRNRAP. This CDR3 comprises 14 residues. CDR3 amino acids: CASGLGDFTDTQYF. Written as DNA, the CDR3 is TGTGCTAGTGGTTTGGGGGACTTCACAGATACGCAGTATTTT.

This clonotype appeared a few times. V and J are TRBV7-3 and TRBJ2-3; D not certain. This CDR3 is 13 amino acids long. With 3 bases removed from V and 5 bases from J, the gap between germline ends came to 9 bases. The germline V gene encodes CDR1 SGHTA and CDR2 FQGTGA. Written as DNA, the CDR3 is TGTGCCAGCAGCTTGGTATCCGAAGATACGCAGTATTTT. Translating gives CASSLVSEDTQYF. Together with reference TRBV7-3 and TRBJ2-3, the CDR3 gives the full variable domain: GAGVSQTPSNKVTEKGKYVELRCDPISGHTALYWYRQSLGQGPEFLIYFQGTGAADDSGLPNDRFFAVRPEGSVSTLKIQRTERGDSAVYLCASSLVSEDTQYFGPGTRLTVL.

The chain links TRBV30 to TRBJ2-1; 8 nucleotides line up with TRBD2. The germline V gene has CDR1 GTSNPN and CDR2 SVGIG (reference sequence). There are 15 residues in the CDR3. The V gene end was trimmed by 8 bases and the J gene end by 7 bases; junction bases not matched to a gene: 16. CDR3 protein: CASDTSGLSKNEQFF. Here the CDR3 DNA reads TGTGCCAGTGATACTAGCGGCCTCTCCAAGAATGAGCAGTTCTTC.

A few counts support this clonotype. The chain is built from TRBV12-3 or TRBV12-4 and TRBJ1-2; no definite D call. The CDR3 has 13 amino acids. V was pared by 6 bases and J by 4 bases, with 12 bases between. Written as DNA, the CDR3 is TGTGCCAGCAGACCTGGACTGATCTATGGCTACACCTTC. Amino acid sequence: CASRPGLIYGYTF.